The source of this T cell receptor (beta chain) is a study of T cells in narcolepsy. Generated by immunoSEQ multiplex PCR, the TCRdb table keeps only in-frame clones and is missing some. The sample lists about 32,000 clones, 79% occurring once. With 6 bases removed from V and 4 bases from J, the gap between germline ends came to 7 bases. Germline V gene sequence: CDR1 MNHNS, CDR2 SASEGT. This CDR3 is built from 12 residues. This receptor was taken from a human donor in good health. Sequenced input: memory (CD45RA-) CD4+ T cells from blood. The chain uses TRBV6-1 and TRBJ2-1; D not resolved. DNA of the CDR3: TGTGCCAGCAGCGTAAAGTACAATGAGCAGTTCTTC. It specifies CASSVKYNEQFF.